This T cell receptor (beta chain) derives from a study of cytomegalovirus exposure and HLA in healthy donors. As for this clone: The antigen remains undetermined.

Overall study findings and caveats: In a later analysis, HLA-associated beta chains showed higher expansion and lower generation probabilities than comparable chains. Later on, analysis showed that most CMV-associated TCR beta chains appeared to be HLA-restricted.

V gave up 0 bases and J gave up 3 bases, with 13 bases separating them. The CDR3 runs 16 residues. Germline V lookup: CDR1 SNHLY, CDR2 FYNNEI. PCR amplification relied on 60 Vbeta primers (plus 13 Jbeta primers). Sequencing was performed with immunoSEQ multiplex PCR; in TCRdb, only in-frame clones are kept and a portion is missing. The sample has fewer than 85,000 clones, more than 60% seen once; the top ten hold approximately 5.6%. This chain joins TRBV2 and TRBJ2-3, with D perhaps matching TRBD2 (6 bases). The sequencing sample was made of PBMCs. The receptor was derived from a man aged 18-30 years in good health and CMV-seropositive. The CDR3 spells CASSEAQGGATDTQYF. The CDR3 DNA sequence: TGTGCCAGCAGTGAAGCTCAAGGAGGGGCAACAGATACGCAGTATTTT.